This paragraph reports one T cell receptor (beta chain). Its antigen is as yet unknown. The same CDR3 arises from other DNA sequences in this sample as well. Each subset's genomic DNA was split evenly across several immunoSEQ plates. Methods used by the authors: In the immunoSEQ data, sequences were junction-only and lacked quality scores, so filtering differed. Produced via immunoSEQ multiplex PCR; TCRdb's table is partial and in-frame only. That table gives V, J and clone size, and the DNA gave D and trimming. The sample yields approximately 2.5 million clones, 93% seen once. The V gene lost 4 bases and the J gene lost 1 base, with 3 bases spanning the gap. Germline V gene lookup returns CDR1 MNHEY and CDR2 SMNVEV (reference sequence). The CDR3 extends over 12 amino acids. The data belong to a study of shared clonotypes between healthy human individuals. General study results and limits: A small donor pool kept down the genetic and exposure-history diversity that was represented. Blood was the only sampled material, and tissue repertoires likely differ.

The source of this sequence is a man younger than 35 in good health. Some clones in this sample may be carry-over from other donors' samples. The source material was naive CD4+ T cells from PBMCs. Subset noted: CD45RA+ positively selected. The chain joins TRBV27 to TRBJ2-3; D gene unclear. The CDR3 DNA sequence: TGTGCCAGCAGTTCAGGCACAGATACGCAGTATTTT. As protein: CASSSGTDTQYF.